This section outlines one TCR beta chain sequence together with its context. Its antigen remains unidentified. The data belong to a study of blood T cells in healthy people across ages. Across the study: T cells yielded about one barcoded beta molecule per two cells through template switching.

Per germline, CDR1 DFQATT and CDR2 SNEGSKA (reference sequence). Trimming stripped 6 bases from V and 0 bases from J, with 8 bases between. The CDR3 is 12 amino acids. The study, taken as a whole, reports: Per million T cells, TCR beta diversity dropped about linearly as age rose. Because sorting was not performed, PBMCs prevented conclusive naive versus antigen-experienced comparison.

Next came a second PCR, run for roughly 6 to 11 cycles, which used a sample-barcoded 5' primer along with a J-beta primer mix. A template-switch adaptor containing 12 random nucleotides labeled each cDNA molecule. Via MiXCR, TCRdb re-called the 5' RACE reads, giving one row per CDR3 protein. The table lists about 1.4 million distinct CDR3 sequences, approximately 59% of them singletons. V and J are TRBV20-1 and TRBJ1-1; D gene uncertain. The TCR sequence derives from a man aged 18 to 30 in good health. Sequences were obtained from blood. CDR3 region: CSAINMNTEAFF. Written as DNA, the CDR3 is TGCAGTGCCATCAATATGAACACTGAAGCTTTCTTT.